Listed here are 19 T cell receptor beta chains from one sample, sequenced in a study of molecular identifiers for immune sequencing clone quantification. TCRdb ran MiXCR on the PCR reads and lists one entry per CDR3 protein. The table lists some 320,000 distinct CDR3 sequences, roughly 24% of them singletons. Sequenced material: naive CD8+ T cells from blood, with Jurkat cell RNA spiked in. Subset specified: FACS-sorted CD8+CD4-CCR7+CD45RA+ naive T cells. The receptor set was obtained from a human donor in good health. Some libraries in this study had Jurkat cell RNA spiked in.

This clonotype was observed a few times. The rearrangement uses TRBV20-1 and TRBJ2-1, with D tentatively TRBD1 (6 bases). This CDR3 spans 14 amino acids. Trimming took 0 bases from V and 12 from J, leaving 18 bases between them. Germline loops: CDR1 DFQATT, CDR2 SNEGSKA (reference sequence). Here the CDR3 DNA reads TGCAGTGCTAGAGATCTTATAGTGGTGGACAGGCAGTTCTTC. Residues: CSARDLIVVDRQFF.

This clonotype has a count of ten or more. The chain recombines TRBV28 with TRBJ2-6; D gene unclear. The CDR3 extends over 14 amino acids. Trimming pared 3 bases from V and 2 bases from J, leaving 5 bases between. The V gene's germline CDR1 is MDHEN and CDR2 SYDVKM. The DNA of the CDR3 is TGTGCCAGCAGTTTGATGGCTGGGGCCAACGTCCTGACTTTC. Translated: CASSLMAGANVLTF. The full variable domain, with the rest looked up from reference TRBV28 and TRBJ2-6, is DVKVTQSSRYLVKRTGEKVFLECVQDMDHENMFWYRQDPGLGLRLIYFSYDVKMKEKGDIPEGYSVSREKKERFSLILESASTNQTSMYLCASSLMAGANVLTFGAGSRLTVL.

This clonotype was seen a handful of times. V is TRBV21-1 and J is TRBJ1-1; the table's D call TRBD1 went unverified against the DNA. TRBV21-1 is classified as a pseudogene. The CDR3 length is 18 residues. CDR3 loop: CASSKGGGGQENNTEAFF. The CDR3 DNA sequence: TGTGCCAGCAGCAAAGGAGGGGGGGGACAGGAGAATAACACTGAAGCTTTCTTT.

The table lists this clonotype with a few counts. This chain joins TRBV28 and TRBJ2-1; no reliable D call. Germline CDR1 MDHEN, CDR2 SYDVKM. The ends were cut back, 6 bases at V and 0 bases at J, with 15 bases in the middle. The length of the CDR3 is 16 residues. CDR3: CASSLDHASSYNEQFF. Here the CDR3 DNA reads TGTGCCAGCAGCCTGGACCATGCGAGCTCCTACAATGAGCAGTTCTTC. The variable domain in full, with the rest retrieved from reference TRBV28 and TRBJ2-1, is DVKVTQSSRYLVKRTGEKVFLECVQDMDHENMFWYRQDPGLGLRLIYFSYDVKMKEKGDIPEGYSVSREKKERFSLILESASTNQTSMYLCASSLDHASSYNEQFFGPGTRLTVL.

This clonotype has just a few counts. The rearrangement uses TRBV9 and TRBJ2-1; D is perhaps TRBD2 (6 bases). Trimming took 4 bases from V and 3 from J, leaving 17 bases between them. Germline assignment: CDR1 SGDLS and CDR2 YYNGEE. The CDR3 spans 16 residues. The CDR3 here is CASSTRGDFVYNEQFF. CDR3 sequence (DNA): TGTGCCAGCAGCACTCGTGGGGACTTCGTCTACAATGAGCAGTTCTTC.

This clonotype has ten or more counts. The chain is built from TRBV12-3 or TRBV12-4 and TRBJ1-5; D is perhaps TRBD1 (5 bases). The ends were cut back, 6 bases at V and 0 bases at J, with 12 bases in the middle. This CDR3 spans 15 amino acids. This CDR3 is CASRPTGYSNQPQHF. The DNA for the CDR3 is TGTGCCAGCAGACCAACAGGTTATAGCAATCAGCCCCAGCATTTT.

This clonotype was seen many times. The rearrangement uses TRBV11-2 and TRBJ2-1; D is ambiguous. Trimming pared 1 base from V and 8 bases from J, leaving 12 bases between. Germline assignment: CDR1 SGHAT and CDR2 FQNNGV. The CDR3 has 14 amino acids. The CDR3 spells CASSLGGPADEQFF. The CDR3 DNA sequence: TGTGCCAGCAGCTTAGGAGGACCCGCGGATGAGCAGTTCTTC.

Turning to this clonotype: The germline gene is not matched at one end of the junction; a read error may be the cause. The CDR3 protein is CASSTPGGATNDKLFF. The CDR3, as DNA: TGTGCCAGCAGTACTCCCGGGGGAGCAACTAATGATAAACTGTTTTTT. The chain joins TRBV25-1 to TRBJ1-4; D is possibly TRBD1 (5 bases). This CDR3 is built from 16 residues. The germline gives CDR1 MGHDK, CDR2 SYGVNS.

Worth noting for this clonotype: Just one base apart from a much larger clone, this may be a read error. This chain uses TRBV7-9 with TRBJ1-1; the D gene is possibly TRBD1 (6 bases). V was shortened by 4 bases and J by 1 base, with 13 bases between the two germline ends. There are 15 residues in the CDR3. CDR1 and CDR2 (germline): SEHNR, FQNEAQ (reference sequence). CDR3 bases: TGTGCCAGCAGCTCACCGACAGGAAAGAACACTGAAGCTTTCTTT. Translation: CASSSPTGKNTEAFF.

As concerns this clonotype: This may be a read error: a much more frequent sequence differs by one nucleotide. The chain uses TRBV5-3 and TRBJ2-2, with 8 bases aligning to TRBD1. TRBV5-3 is recorded as an ORF, its role being uncertain. The CDR3 sequence is 14 residues long. The CDR3 protein is CASSLADRAGGLFF. The DNA of the CDR3 is TGTGCCAGCAGCTTGGCGGACAGGGCCGGGGGGCTGTTTTTT.

Turning to this clonotype: A much larger clone lies a single base off, so this may be a read error. The rearrangement links TRBV20-1 to TRBJ2-3, with D perhaps TRBD1 (5 bases). The J call could be wrong; TRBJ1-5 is a better fit for the DNA end. CDR1 is DFQATT and CDR2 is SNEGSKA in the germline V gene (reference sequence). The CDR3 is 15 residues long. The CDR3 bases are TGCAGTGCAATAACTAGCGGGAGCGGGGCAGATACGCAGCATTTT. This codes for CSAITSGSGADTQHF.

A few counts support this clonotype. The rearrangement joins TRBV6-5 to TRBJ1-1, with D possibly TRBD1 on 6 matching bases. V was clipped by 5 bases and J by 5 bases, with 15 bases between them. The CDR3 is 14 residues long. CDR1 and CDR2 (germline): MNHEY, SVGAGI. The chain's CDR3 is CASSPFSQGTEAFF. The CDR3 coding sequence is TGTGCCAGCAGTCCCTTTTCCCAGGGGACTGAAGCTTTCTTT.

This clonotype has at least ten counts. The rearrangement links TRBV13 to TRBJ2-5; no reliable D call. V was trimmed by 4 bases and J by 3 bases, leaving 15 bases between them. Germline CDR1 PRHDT, CDR2 FYEKMQ (reference sequence). CDR3 length: 15 residues. The CDR3 sequence: CASSSRRTSKETQYF. The CDR3 nucleotides read TGTGCCAGCAGCTCGAGGCGAACCAGTAAAGAGACCCAGTACTTC.

J is TRBJ2-1 and V is TRBV24-1; D may be TRBD2 (5 bases). V lost 3 bases and J 0 bases, leaving 11 bases between the germline ends. Germline CDR1 and CDR2: KGHDR and SFDVKD. The CDR3 contains 16 residues. The CDR3, as DNA: TGTGCCACCAGTGATGGCCGGGGAACCTCCTACAATGAGCAGTTCTTC. Translation: CATSDGRGTSYNEQFF.

This rearrangement joins TRBV24-1 to TRBJ2-1, with 8 positions matching TRBD2. Losses at the gene ends were 0 bases for V and 4 bases for J; bases not matched to a gene: 7. Germline values: CDR1 KGHDR, CDR2 SFDVKD. The CDR3 totals 17 residues. The CDR3 region is CATSDLVSGTRYNEQFF. The CDR3 nucleotides read TGTGCCACCAGTGATTTGGTTAGCGGGACAAGATACAATGAGCAGTTCTTC.

Remarks on this clonotype: Because it lacks the conserved phenylalanine or tryptophan at the end, this CDR3 is likely a read error. This rearrangement joins TRBV12-5 to TRBJ1-1; a weak D match, TRBD1 (5 bases). From germline, CDR1 is LGHNT and CDR2 FRNRAP. CDR3 length equals 15 residues. V was clipped by 2 bases and J by 1 base, with 11 bases between them. The CDR3 DNA reads as TGTGCTAGTGGTTTGTTCGGAGGGACGAACACTGAAGCTTTCATT. It encodes CASGLFGGTNTEAFI.

This clonotype was picked up a small number of times. The rearrangement links TRBV4-3 to TRBJ2-3; TRBD2 agrees at 11 bases. The germline V gene encodes CDR1 LGHNA and CDR2 YSLEER. The CDR3 is 15 amino acids. V dropped 6 bases and J dropped 6; count of bases not matched to a gene: 8. Here the CDR3 reads CASSHSGGAGDTQYF. The CDR3 nucleotides read TGCGCCAGCAGTCATAGCGGGGGGGCCGGGGATACGCAGTATTTT.

The rearrangement links TRBV4-2 to TRBJ2-3; possibly TRBD2 for D (5 bases). The CDR3 totals 15 residues. Deletions cut 4 bases from V and 3 bases from J, with 14 bases between. Looked up from germline, CDR1 is LGHNA and CDR2 is YNFKEQ. This chain's CDR3 is CASSPRQAETDTQYF. The CDR3 region has the DNA TGTGCCAGCAGCCCCCGACAAGCGGAGACAGATACGCAGTATTTT.

About this clonotype itself: This may come from a read error, since a much larger clone is one base off. The chain links TRBV3-1 to TRBJ2-7; a weak D match, TRBD2 (6 bases). The V gene's germline CDR1 is LGHDT and CDR2 YNNKEL (reference sequence). The CDR3 runs to 13 residues. The CDR3 is CACSRRETYEQYF. The CDR3 nucleotides are TGTGCCTGCAGCCGGAGGGAGACCTACGAGCAGTACTTC.